This is a list of T cell receptor beta chains from one sample in a study of shared clonotypes between healthy human individuals. The method was immunoSEQ multiplex PCR; TCRdb's version includes in-frame clones alone and lacks a portion of them. The sample holds millions of clones, 80% to 95% seen once. The sample was naive CD4+ T cells from PBMCs. The receptor set was obtained from a man between 18 and 35 years old in good health. Some clones in this sample may be carry-over from other donors' samples. Both conserved end residues are part of each CDR3. The order of the fields is clone size, D gene, V gene, J gene, CDR3 DNA, CDR3 protein. The D gene is left open where the match is weak. Not all rows give a size; the values are once, few, many and, for expanded clones, a class.

-	-	TRBV7-9	TRBJ2-5	TGTGCCAGCAGCCTTTCCGGGACAACCGTCGGAGAGACCCAGTACTTC	CASSLSGTTVGETQYF
-	-	TRBV5-6	TRBJ1-1	TGTGCCAGCAGCTTCGGGCGGGGGCTAAGTCGGAACACTGAAGCTTTCTTT	CASSFGRGLSRNTEAFF
-	-	TRBV11-2	TRBJ2-7	TGTGCCAGCAGCTTAGCCTACCACCTGGGGGAGCAGTACTTC	CASSLAYHLGEQYF
-	-	TRBV7-2	TRBJ2-4	TGTGCCAGCAGCACCCCGAATCACATTCAGTACTTC	CASSTPNHIQYF
-	-	TRBV6-6	TRBJ2-4	TGTGCCAGCAGTTACTTCCAGGGGGCCAAAAACATTCAGTACTTC	CASSYFQGAKNIQYF
few	-	TRBV7-2	TRBJ1-2	TGTGCCAGCAGCCCACGGGGGTCCTATGGCTACACCTTC	CASSPRGSYGYTF
-	-	TRBV6-4	TRBJ2-6	TGTGCCAGCAGTCTCGGTGGGGTAACTGGGGCCAACGTCCTGACTTTC	CASSLGGVTGANVLTF
-	TRBD2	TRBV19	TRBJ2-5	TGTGCCAGTAGCGGCGGGGGGGAGACCCAGTACTTC	CASSGGGETQYF
-	-	TRBV7-9	TRBJ2-7	TGTGCCAGCAGCCCCGCAGGGTTCTACGAGCAGTACTTC	CASSPAGFYEQYF
-	-	TRBV5-4	TRBJ2-7	TGTGCCAGCAGTTCCTCCGCCCGGTCCGAGCAGTACTTC	CASSSSARSEQYF
few	-	TRBV28	TRBJ1-3	TGTGCCAGCAGCCTTCCGGGGAACTCTGGAAACACCATATATTTT	CASSLPGNSGNTIYF
-	TRBD2	TRBV9	TRBJ2-2	TGTGCCAGCAGCCCACGGACTAGCGGGAACACCGGGGAGCTGTTTTTT	CASSPRTSGNTGELFF
-	-	TRBV6-1	TRBJ2-7	TGTGCCAGTGAGACCCCAGGGGACGAGCAGTACTTC	CASETPGDEQYF
-	TRBD2	TRBV27	TRBJ2-7	TGTGCCAGCAGTCTAGCGGGGAGGTTATACGAGCAGTACTTC	CASSLAGRLYEQYF
-	TRBD1	TRBV27	TRBJ1-2	TGTGCCAGTGGGGCAGGGGGCGCAGGGAACTATGGCTACACCTTC	CASGAGGAGNYGYTF
-	TRBD2	TRBV6-5	TRBJ2-1	TGTGCCACCCAGCGGGAGCTAAAAAATGAGCAGTTCTTC	CATQRELKNEQFF
-	-	TRBV25-1	TRBJ1-5	TGTGCCAGCAGTGGTGCATCTAATCAGCCCCAGCATTTT	CASSGASNQPQHF
-	TRBD1	TRBV5-1	TRBJ2-1	TGCGCCAGCAGCCCCTCCGGGACAGGGGCTGAGCAGTTCTTC	CASSPSGTGAEQFF
few	-	TRBV6-5	TRBJ1-3	TGTGCCAGCAGTTACAACTCTGGAAACACCATATATTTT	CASSYNSGNTIYF
-	-	TRBV28	TRBJ2-7	TGTGCCAGCAGTTTACCCGGACACAGAACAACCTACGAGCAGTACTTC	CASSLPGHRTTYEQYF
-	-	TRBV4-3	TRBJ1-2	TGCGCCAGCAGCCAAGCATTGGCTAACTATGGCTACACCTTC	CASSQALANYGYTF
-	-	TRBV29-1	TRBJ2-1	TGCAGCGCCCTCAACTCGCCCCAAGGGACCTACAATGAGCAGTTCTTC	CSALNSPQGTYNEQFF
-	-	TRBV9	TRBJ2-2	TGTGCCAGCAGCGTAGGCTCTAGTTTCGGGGAGCTGTTTTTT	CASSVGSSFGELFF
-	TRBD1	TRBV11-2	TRBJ2-5	TGTGCCAGCAGCCCCAGGACAGGGGGGGCAGAGACCCAGTACTTC	CASSPRTGGAETQYF
-	TRBD2	TRBV5-6	TRBJ2-1	TGTGCCAGCAGCTTACGAGGTCGGCGGGGGTACAATGAGCAGTTCTTC	CASSLRGRRGYNEQFF
-	-	TRBV9	TRBJ2-2	TGTGCCAGCACCCTGCGGGGGGACAGGAACACCGGGGAGCTGTTTTTT	CASTLRGDRNTGELFF
once	TRBD2	TRBV10-1	TRBJ2-3	TGCGCCAGCAGTGACCTGGGCGGCGGGAGGGCCAGAGATACGCAGTATTTT	CASSDLGGGRARDTQYF
once	TRBD1	TRBV5-8	TRBJ2-3	TGTGCCAGCAGCTTGGGACAGGGAACAACAGATACGCAGTATTTT	CASSLGQGTTDTQYF
-	TRBD2	TRBV6-5	TRBJ2-1	TGTGCCAGCAGTTACTCCCCTAGCGGGACCTACAATGAGCAGTTCTTC	CASSYSPSGTYNEQFF
-	TRBD2	TRBV11-2	TRBJ2-3	TGTGCCAGCAGCTCCCGAACTAGCGGGAGGGGCGATACGCAGTATTTT	CASSSRTSGRGDTQYF
-	-	TRBV10-2	TRBJ2-3	TGCGCCACCCAACAGCCCCTTAGCTCCACAGATACGCAGTATTTT	CATQQPLSSTDTQYF
-	TRBD2	TRBV11-2	TRBJ2-5	TGTGCCAGCAGCTTACGCGTTTTAAGCGGGAGCGGCGAGACCCAGTACTTC	CASSLRVLSGSGETQYF
-	-	TRBV4-1	TRBJ1-5	TGCGCCAGCAGCCAAGTCCCCCCTCAGCCCCAGCATTTT	CASSQVPPQPQHF
-	TRBD1	TRBV6-1	TRBJ1-5	TGTGCCAGCAGAGGACAGGGGGCGATTCAGCCCCAGCATTTT	CASRGQGAIQPQHF
-	-	TRBV5-8	TRBJ2-7	TGTGCCAGCAGCTCCGTCAGGGGAACCTACGAGCAGTACTTC	CASSSVRGTYEQYF
-	-	TRBV19	TRBJ2-4	TGTGCCAGTAGTATAGTCGCTGCGTTTGCCAAAAACATTCAGTACTTC	CASSIVAAFAKNIQYF
-	-	TRBV5-4	TRBJ2-3	TGTGCCAGCAGCTTTGGTTCCGGGTGGAGCACAGATACGCAGTATTTT	CASSFGSGWSTDTQYF
-	-	TRBV6-5	TRBJ2-1	TGTGCCAGCAGTTACCAAGTAACAGGGTACAATGAGCAGTTCTTC	CASSYQVTGYNEQFF
once	-	TRBV6-5	TRBJ2-7	TGTGCCAGCAGTCATGGGGCACTGGGCTCCTACGAGCAGTACTTC	CASSHGALGSYEQYF
-	-	TRBV27	TRBJ2-5	TGTGCCAGCAGACCTTACAGGGGGGGTCAAGAGACCCAGTACTTC	CASRPYRGGQETQYF
-	TRBD2	TRBV5-1	TRBJ2-1	TGCGCCAGCAGCTTGGGGCTAGCGGGCATCGATGAGCAGTTCTTC	CASSLGLAGIDEQFF
-	TRBD2	TRBV25-1	TRBJ2-2	TGTGCCAGCAGTATGGGCGCGGGAGGGGCGAACACCGGGGAGCTGTTTTTT	CASSMGAGGANTGELFF
-	-	TRBV10-3	TRBJ1-2	TGTGCCATCTCAGGGGTTAACTATGGCTACACCTTC	CAISGVNYGYTF
-	-	TRBV5-4	TRBJ2-5	TGTGCCAGCAGCTCCCTCGTCGGCGGCCAGGAGACCCAGTACTTC	CASSSLVGGQETQYF
-	-	TRBV5-4	TRBJ2-2	TGTGCCAGCAGCTTGCGGCAGGGTAACGGGGAGCTGTTTTTT	CASSLRQGNGELFF
-	-	TRBV12-5	TRBJ2-1	TGTGCTAGTGGTTTGGACAGCTTCATTTACAATGAGCAGTTCTTC	CASGLDSFIYNEQFF
-	-	TRBV6-1	TRBJ2-1	TGTGCCAGCAGTGAATTTCATGGCGGATTCTCCTACAATGAGCAGTTCTTC	CASSEFHGGFSYNEQFF
-	TRBD1	TRBV5-8	TRBJ1-5	TGTGCCAGCAGCTTCCGACAGGGGGCGGGAGGCAATCAGCCCCAGCATTTT	CASSFRQGAGGNQPQHF
-	-	TRBV6-6	TRBJ2-5	TGTGCCAGCAGTTACCAAGGGAATGGAGAGACCCAGTACTTC	CASSYQGNGETQYF
-	TRBD1	TRBV5-1	TRBJ2-1	TGCGCCAGCAGCTCGGGAAACAGGGGGAATGAGCAGTTCTTC	CASSSGNRGNEQFF
-	-	TRBV6-6	TRBJ2-5	TGTGCCAGCAGTTACACCGGGTCAGCCCAAGAGACCCAGTACTTC	CASSYTGSAQETQYF
-	-	TRBV15	TRBJ2-4	TGTGCCACCAGCAGAGACCCCAGACCCACGTCTTTAATCGCTATAGCCAAAAACATTCAGTACTTC	CATSRDPRPTSLIAIAKNIQYF
-	TRBD1	TRBV7-3	TRBJ1-1	TGTGCCAGCAGCCGACAGGGTGGACCCCTGAACACTGAAGCTTTCTTT	CASSRQGGPLNTEAFF
-	TRBD1	TRBV7-9	TRBJ2-7	TGTGCCAGCAGCTTATATCCAGGGGGTTCCGGGGAGCAGTACTTC	CASSLYPGGSGEQYF